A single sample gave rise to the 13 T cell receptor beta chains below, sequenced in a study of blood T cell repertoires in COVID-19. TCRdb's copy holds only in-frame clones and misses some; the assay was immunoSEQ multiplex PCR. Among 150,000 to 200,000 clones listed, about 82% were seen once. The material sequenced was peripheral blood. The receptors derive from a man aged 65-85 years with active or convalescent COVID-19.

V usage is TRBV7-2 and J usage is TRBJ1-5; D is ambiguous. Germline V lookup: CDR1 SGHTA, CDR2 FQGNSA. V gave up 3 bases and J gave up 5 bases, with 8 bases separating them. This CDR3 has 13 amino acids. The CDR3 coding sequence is TGTGCCAGCAGCTTCCCACAAGATCAGCCCCAGCATTTT. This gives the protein CASSFPQDQPQHF.

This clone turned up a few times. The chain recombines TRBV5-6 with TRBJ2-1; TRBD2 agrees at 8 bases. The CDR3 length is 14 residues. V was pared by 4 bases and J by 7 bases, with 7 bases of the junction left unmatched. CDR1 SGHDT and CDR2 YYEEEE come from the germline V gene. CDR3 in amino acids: CASSPDGTRNEQFF. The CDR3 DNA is TGTGCCAGCAGCCCAGACGGGACTAGGAATGAGCAGTTCTTC.

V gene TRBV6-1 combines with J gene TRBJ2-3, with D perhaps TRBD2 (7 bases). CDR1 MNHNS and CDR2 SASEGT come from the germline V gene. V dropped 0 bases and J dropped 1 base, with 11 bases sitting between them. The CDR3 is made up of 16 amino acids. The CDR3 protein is CASSEAGGPGTDTQYF. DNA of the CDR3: TGTGCCAGCAGTGAAGCGGGGGGGCCGGGCACAGATACGCAGTATTTT.

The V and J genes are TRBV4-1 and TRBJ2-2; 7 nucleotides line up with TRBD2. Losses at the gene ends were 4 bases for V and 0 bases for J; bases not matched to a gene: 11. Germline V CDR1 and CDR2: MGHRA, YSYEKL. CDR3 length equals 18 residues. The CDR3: CASSRRSNAGANTGELFF. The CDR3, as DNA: TGCGCCAGCAGCCGGCGGTCAAACGCGGGGGCGAACACCGGGGAGCTGTTTTTT.

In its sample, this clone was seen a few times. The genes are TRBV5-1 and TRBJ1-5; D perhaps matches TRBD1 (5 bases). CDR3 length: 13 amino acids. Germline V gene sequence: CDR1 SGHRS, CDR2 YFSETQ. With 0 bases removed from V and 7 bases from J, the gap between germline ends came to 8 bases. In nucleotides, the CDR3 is TGCGCCAGCAGCTTGGTTCAGGGCCAGCCCCAGCATTTT. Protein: CASSLVQGQPQHF.

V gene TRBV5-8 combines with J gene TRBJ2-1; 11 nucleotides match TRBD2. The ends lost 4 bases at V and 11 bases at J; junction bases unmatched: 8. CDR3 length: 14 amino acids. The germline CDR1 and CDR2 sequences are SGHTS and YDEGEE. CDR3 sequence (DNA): TGTGCCAGCAGCCTCGGGACTAGCGGACTACAGCAGTTCTTC. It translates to CASSLGTSGLQQFF.

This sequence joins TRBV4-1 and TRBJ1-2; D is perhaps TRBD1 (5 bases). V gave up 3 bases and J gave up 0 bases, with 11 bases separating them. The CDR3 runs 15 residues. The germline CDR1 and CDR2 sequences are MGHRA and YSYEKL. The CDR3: CASSQGTPANYGYTF. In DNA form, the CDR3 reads TGCGCCAGCAGCCAGGGGACTCCAGCTAACTATGGCTACACCTTC.

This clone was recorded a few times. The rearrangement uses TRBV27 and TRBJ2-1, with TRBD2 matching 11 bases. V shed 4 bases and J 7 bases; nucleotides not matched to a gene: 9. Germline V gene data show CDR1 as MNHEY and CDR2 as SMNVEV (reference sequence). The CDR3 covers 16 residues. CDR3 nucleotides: TGTGCCAGCAGTTCCTTGACTAGCGGGGACGGTAATGAGCAGTTCTTC. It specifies CASSSLTSGDGNEQFF.

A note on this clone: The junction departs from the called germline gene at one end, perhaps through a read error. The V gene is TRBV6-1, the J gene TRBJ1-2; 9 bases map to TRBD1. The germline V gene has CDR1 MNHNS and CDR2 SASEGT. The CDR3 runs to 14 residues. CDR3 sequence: CASREVGSKGQGLF. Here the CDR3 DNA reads TGTGCCAGCAGAGAAGTCGGATCCAAAGGACAGGGGCTCTTC.

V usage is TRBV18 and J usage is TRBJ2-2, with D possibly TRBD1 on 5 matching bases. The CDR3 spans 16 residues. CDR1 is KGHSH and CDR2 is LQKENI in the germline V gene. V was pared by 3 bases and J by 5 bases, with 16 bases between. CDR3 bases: TGTGCCAGCTCACCCAATCAGGGAAGTTGGACCGGGGAGCTGTTTTTT. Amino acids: CASSPNQGSWTGELFF. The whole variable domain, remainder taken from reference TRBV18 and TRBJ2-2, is NAGVMQNPRHLVRRRGQEARLRCSPMKGHSHVYWYRQLPEEGLKFMVYLQKENIIDESGMPKERFSAEFPKEGPSILRIQQVVRGDSAAYFCASSPNQGSWTGELFFGEGSRLTVL.

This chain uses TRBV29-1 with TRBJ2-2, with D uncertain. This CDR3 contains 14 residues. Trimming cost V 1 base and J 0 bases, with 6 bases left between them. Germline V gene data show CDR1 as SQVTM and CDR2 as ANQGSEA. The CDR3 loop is CSVEGATNTGELFF. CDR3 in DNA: TGCAGCGTTGAAGGAGCAACGAACACCGGGGAGCTGTTTTTT.

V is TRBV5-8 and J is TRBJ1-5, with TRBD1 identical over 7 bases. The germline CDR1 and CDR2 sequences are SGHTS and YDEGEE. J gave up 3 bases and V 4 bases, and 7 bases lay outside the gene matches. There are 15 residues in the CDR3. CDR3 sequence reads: CASSAPGTDNQPQHF. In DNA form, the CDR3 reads TGTGCCAGCAGCGCCCCCGGGACAGACAATCAGCCCCAGCATTTT.

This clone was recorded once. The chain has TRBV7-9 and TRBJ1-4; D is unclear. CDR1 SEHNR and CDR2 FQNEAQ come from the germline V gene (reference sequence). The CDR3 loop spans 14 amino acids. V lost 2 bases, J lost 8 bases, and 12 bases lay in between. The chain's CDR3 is CASSLRDGREKLFF. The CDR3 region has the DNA TGTGCCAGCAGCTTAAGAGACGGGAGGGAAAAACTGTTTTTT.